This T cell receptor (beta chain) originates from a study of shared clonotypes between healthy human individuals. For this clone: Its antigen is unidentified.

Libraries were prepared by immunoSEQ multiplex PCR; TCRdb keeps only in-frame clonotypes and omits some of them. The repertoire consists of some 2.4 million clones, with 90% to 95% occurring once and the leading ten covering approximately 0.36%. The ends were cut back, 0 bases at V and 3 bases at J, with 13 bases in the middle. Germline values: CDR1 SGHRS, CDR2 YFSETQ. This CDR3 is built from 15 residues. Healthy HIV-negative adults with no recent acute infections or vaccinations were recruited as donors. Study observations and caveats: Memory subsets had estimated richness that was generally smaller than that of naive subsets.

The sequencing input was naive CD4+ T cells from PBMCs. Subset described: CD45RA+ positively selected. V gene TRBV5-1 combines with J gene TRBJ2-7; TRBD2 is a possible D gene (6 bases). The source of this sequence is a man between 18 and 29 years old in good health. Some clones in this sample may be carry-over from other donors' samples. CDR3 loop: CASSLGGRYGYEQYF. CDR3 nucleotides: TGCGCCAGCAGCTTGGGTGGGAGGTATGGCTACGAGCAGTACTTC. Combining the CDR3 with reference TRBV5-1 and TRBJ2-7 gives the whole variable domain KAGVTQTPRYLIKTRGQQVTLSCSPISGHRSVSWYQQTPGQGLQFLFEYFSETQRNKGNFPGRFSGRQFSNSRSEMNVSTLELGDSALYLCASSLGGRYGYEQYFGPGTRLTVT.